Listed here is a single T cell receptor beta chain. As yet, its antigen is unknown. This specimen comes from a study of T cell responses to AZD1222 COVID-19 vaccine. Doses given second, at about 4 or about 12 weeks, were pooled. The method was immunoSEQ multiplex PCR; TCRdb's version includes in-frame clones alone and lacks a portion of them. The profile covers about 100,000 clones, with around nine tenths appearing a single time and about 6.8% taken by the ten largest. The germline CDR1 and CDR2 sequences are SNHLY and FYNNEI. V lost 2 bases to trimming and J lost 8 bases, with 9 bases between them. The CDR3 spans 13 residues. Findings and limits, study-wide: Females made up more of the donors, who were largely white British, and clonal diversity may have come out too low.

This sample comprised peripheral blood, obtained 28 days after the second AZD1222 dose. V and J are TRBV2 and TRBJ2-2, with a possible D match to TRBD2 (5 bases). This clonotype was obtained from an adult who received the AZD1222 COVID-19 vaccine. The CDR3 DNA reads as TGTGCCAGCAGTGAACGGCTAGCTGGGGAGCTGTTTTTT. It codes for CASSERLAGELFF.